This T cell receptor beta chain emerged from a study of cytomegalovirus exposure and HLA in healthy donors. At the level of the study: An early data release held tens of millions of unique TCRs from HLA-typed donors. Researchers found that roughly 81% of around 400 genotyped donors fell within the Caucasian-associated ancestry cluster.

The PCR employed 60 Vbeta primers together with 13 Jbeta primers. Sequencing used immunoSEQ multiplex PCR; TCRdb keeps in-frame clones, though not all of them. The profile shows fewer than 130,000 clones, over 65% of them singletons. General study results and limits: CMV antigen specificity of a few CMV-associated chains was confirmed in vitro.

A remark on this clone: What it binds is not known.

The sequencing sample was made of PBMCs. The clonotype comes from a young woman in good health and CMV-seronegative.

The CDR3 nucleotides read TGTGCCTGGTTGGACAGACGCTCCTTATCCTACGAGCAGTACTTC. This sequence encodes CAWLDRRSLSYEQYF. This sequence joins TRBV30 and TRBJ2-7; TRBD1 might be the D (6 bases). Between the trimmed V and J ends, which lost 5 bases and 1 base, there was a span of 18 bases. CDR1 and CDR2 from the germline V gene are GTSNPN and SVGIG (reference sequence). This CDR3 has 15 residues. The full variable domain, in which reference TRBV30 and TRBJ2-7 provide the parts outside the CDR3, is SQTIHQWPATLVQPVGSPLSLECTVEGTSNPNLYWYRQAAGRGLQLLFYSVGIGQISSEVPQNLSASRPQDRQFILSSKKLLLSDSGFYLCAWLDRRSLSYEQYFGPGTRLTVT.